The 30 T cell receptor beta chains below come from one sample, sequenced in a study of T cells in localized non-small cell lung cancer. Here immunoSEQ multiplex PCR was the method, and the copy in TCRdb shows in-frame clones only, minus some. The data show tens of thousands of clones, with 85% to 95% seen just once and 7% to 9.5% held by the top ten. Material: peripheral blood, obtained before any cancer treatment. Receptors originate from a female donor at least 60 years old with stage I lung adenocarcinoma.

The chain uses TRBV11-2 and TRBJ2-4, with TRBD2 matching over 12 bases. Germline CDR1 reads SGHAT; CDR2 reads FQNNGV. This CDR3 spans 17 amino acids. V shed 4 bases and J 0 bases; nucleotides not matched to a gene: 4. The CDR3 nucleotides read TGTGCCAGCAGCTCCTCTAGCGGGGGGGCAGCCAAAAACATTCAGTACTTC. Amino acid sequence: CASSSSSGGAAKNIQYF.

Only one count was recorded for this clone. The rearrangement links TRBV28 to TRBJ2-7, with D possibly matching TRBD1 (6 bases). The CDR3 consists of 16 residues. V was shortened by 5 bases and J by 2 bases, with 19 bases between the two germline ends. Germline V lookup: CDR1 MDHEN, CDR2 SYDVKM. In DNA form, the CDR3 reads TGTGCCAGCAGTCACGAACACTTAGGGGGAGCCTACGAGCAGTACTTC. It is translated as CASSHEHLGGAYEQYF.

In its sample, this clone was seen once. The chain recombines TRBV5-1 with TRBJ2-3; TRBD1 matches 12 bases. In germline, CDR1 is SGHRS, CDR2 YFSETQ. The length of the CDR3 is 16 residues. V gave up 6 bases and J gave up 1 base; unmatched junction bases: 6. The CDR3 is CASMRDRGRGTDTQYF. CDR3 DNA sequence: TGCGCCAGCATGAGGGACAGGGGGCGAGGCACAGATACGCAGTATTTT.

This chain uses TRBV7-2 with TRBJ2-7, with D perhaps TRBD1 (6 bases). Trimming shortened V by 6 bases and J by 6 bases, and 15 bases separated the two germline ends. CDR1 is SGHTA, CDR2 FQGNSA, per germline. This CDR3 contains 13 residues. For the CDR3, the DNA is TGTGCCAGCAGTTTACAACAGGGAACCGAGCAGTACGTC. Amino acid sequence: CASSLQQGTEQYV.

The chain links TRBV27 to TRBJ1-5; D uncertain. Trimming stripped 8 bases from V and 0 bases from J, with 14 bases between. The length of the CDR3 is 15 residues. Per germline, CDR1 MNHEY and CDR2 SMNVEV (reference sequence). The CDR3 protein is CASRSVQISNQPQHF. CDR3 in DNA: TGTGCCAGCCGTTCCGTACAGATTAGCAATCAGCCCCAGCATTTT.

V is TRBV2 and J is TRBJ1-1, with D possibly TRBD1 on 6 matching bases. The V gene lost 8 bases and the J gene lost 1 base, with 8 bases spanning the gap. Germline lookup yields CDR1 SNHLY and CDR2 FYNNEI. The CDR3 is 12 amino acids. CDR3 DNA: TGTGCCAGCGGGACATCGAACACTGAAGCTTTCTTT. Protein: CASGTSNTEAFF.

The rearrangement joins TRBV6-5 to TRBJ1-1; TRBD1 matches at 9 bases. Losses at the gene ends were 5 bases for V and 5 bases for J; bases not matched to a gene: 6. Germline CDR1 and CDR2: MNHEY and SVGAGI. The CDR3 consists of 14 residues. CDR3 bases: TGTGCCAGCAGTGCGACAGGGGGGAGGACTGAAGCTTTCTTT. Protein sequence: CASSATGGRTEAFF.

V usage is TRBV6-1 and J usage is TRBJ1-5, with D uncertain. CDR1 and CDR2 from the germline V gene are MNHNS and SASEGT. The CDR3 totals 15 residues. Between the trimmed V and J ends, which lost 1 base and 0 bases, there was a span of 7 bases. In DNA, the CDR3 is TGTGCCAGCAGTGAAGGCTCCTATAGCAATCAGCCCCAGCATTTT. The encoded protein is CASSEGSYSNQPQHF.

The chain is built from TRBV4-3 and TRBJ1-3; D unclear. V dropped 0 bases and J dropped 2 bases, with 14 bases sitting between them. Per the germline V gene, CDR1 is LGHNA and CDR2 is YSLEER. The CDR3 contains 17 residues. DNA of the CDR3: TGCGCCAGCAGCCAAGACGCGTGGGGAAGAACTGGAAACACCATATATTTT. It codes for CASSQDAWGRTGNTIYF.

The chain has TRBV28 and TRBJ2-2, with D tentatively TRBD2 (5 bases). From germline, CDR1 is MDHEN and CDR2 SYDVKM. Trimming left V 6 bases short and J 0 bases short, with 11 bases between. This CDR3 comprises 15 residues. The CDR3 loop reads CASRFTAANTGELFF. The CDR3 nucleotides read TGTGCCAGCAGGTTCACAGCGGCGAACACCGGGGAGCTGTTTTTT.

This chain links TRBV5-6 with TRBJ2-2; TRBD2 agrees at 8 bases. This CDR3 has 16 amino acids. With V trimmed by 4 bases and J by 2 bases, 7 bases remained unmatched. Germline lookup yields CDR1 SGHDT and CDR2 YYEEEE. The DNA for the CDR3 is TGTGCCAGCAGCGCTGGGACTAGGATTAACACCGGGGAGCTGTTTTTT. Encoded protein: CASSAGTRINTGELFF.

This sequence joins TRBV6-4 and TRBJ2-7, with 7 bases matching TRBD1. The CDR3 runs to 14 residues. Germline CDR1 is MRHNA and CDR2 is SNTAGT. V was pared by 2 bases and J by 5 bases, with 6 bases of the junction left unmatched. CDR3 region: CASSDGDRAHEQYF. The DNA of the CDR3 is TGTGCCAGCAGTGACGGAGACAGGGCCCACGAGCAGTACTTC.

The chain carries TRBV7-9 and TRBJ2-1; D may be TRBD1 or TRBD2 (5 bases each). Deletions cut 10 bases from V and 0 bases from J, with 16 bases between. The CDR3 totals 15 residues. Germline CDR1 is SEHNR and CDR2 is FQNEAQ (reference sequence). CDR3 protein: CATGPGRSSYNEQFF. The CDR3 region has the DNA TGTGCCACGGGGCCCGGGCGGAGCTCCTACAATGAGCAGTTCTTC.

The chain uses TRBV7-9 and TRBJ2-4; tentatively, D is TRBD1 or TRBD2 (5 bases each). V was clipped by 5 bases and J by 2 bases, with 16 bases between them. The CDR3 loop spans 16 amino acids. The germline V gene encodes CDR1 SEHNR and CDR2 FQNEAQ (reference sequence). As DNA, the CDR3 is TGTGCCAGCAGCCGCGAGGGGTACCTAACCAAAAACATTCAGTACTTC. Its protein product is CASSREGYLTKNIQYF.

The chain has TRBV10-3 and TRBJ1-5, with D possibly being TRBD1 (6 bases). This CDR3 spans 16 amino acids. The germline CDR1 and CDR2 sequences are ENHRY and SYGVKD. V lost 0 bases, J lost 3 bases, and 12 bases lay in between. CDR3 sequence (DNA): TGTGCCATCAGTGAGTCCGCAGGGGCTAACAATCAGCCCCAGCATTTT. Protein product: CAISESAGANNQPQHF.

V usage is TRBV10-3 and J usage is TRBJ1-1; D is unresolved. Between the trimmed V and J ends, which lost 3 bases and 4 bases, there was a span of 12 bases. Germline V CDR1 and CDR2: ENHRY, SYGVKD. The CDR3 has 14 residues. CDR3 residues: CAISDQSSSTEAFF. DNA for the CDR3: TGTGCCATCAGTGATCAATCCAGTAGCACTGAAGCTTTCTTT.

The gene calls are TRBV30 and TRBJ2-3, with TRBD2 identical over 7 bases. The CDR3 consists of 17 residues. J gave up 4 bases and V 3 bases, and 16 bases lay outside the gene matches. The germline gives CDR1 GTSNPN, CDR2 SVGIG (reference sequence). In DNA, the CDR3 is TGTGCCTGGAGCTCTACTAGGGCGGGAGTAAGTCCAGATACGCAGTATTTT. Its translation is CAWSSTRAGVSPDTQYF. The whole variable domain, remainder taken from reference TRBV30 and TRBJ2-3, is SQTIHQWPATLVQPVGSPLSLECTVEGTSNPNLYWYRQAAGRGLQLLFYSVGIGQISSEVPQNLSASRPQDRQFILSSKKLLLSDSGFYLCAWSSTRAGVSPDTQYFGPGTRLTVL.

This chain joins TRBV6-6 and TRBJ1-4, with 10 positions matching TRBD1. CDR3 size: 15 residues. V lost 6 bases to trimming and J lost 3 bases; unmatched junction nucleotides: 4. Germline values: CDR1 MNHNY, CDR2 SVGAGI (reference sequence). CDR3 coding DNA: TGTGCCAGCAGCTACGACAGGGGGCCTAATGAAAAACTGTTTTTT. This gives the protein CASSYDRGPNEKLFF.

The chain is built from TRBV5-6 and TRBJ1-2, with TRBD1 matching over 8 bases. CDR1 is SGHDT and CDR2 is YYEEEE in the germline V gene. CDR3 size: 16 residues. With V trimmed by 4 bases and J by 4 bases, 12 bases remained unmatched. In DNA form, the CDR3 reads TGTGCCAGCAGCAAAATGTCGACAGGGGTTGCCTATGGCTACACCTTC. Its translation is CASSKMSTGVAYGYTF.

The chain links TRBV6-4 to TRBJ1-1; 7 positions agree with TRBD1. Per germline, CDR1 MRHNA and CDR2 SNTAGT. The CDR3 runs 13 residues. Germline trimming cut 8 bases from V and 1 base from J; bases unmatched to any gene: 4. In nucleotides, the CDR3 is TGTGCCAGCTCAGGGGGTACGAACACTGAAGCTTTCTTT. Encoded protein: CASSGGTNTEAFF.

This clone was counted only a few times. The V gene is TRBV7-9, the J gene TRBJ1-2, with 7 bases fitting TRBD1. This CDR3 is 14 amino acids long. Germline V gene sequence: CDR1 SEHNR, CDR2 FQNEAQ (reference sequence). V shed 5 bases, J shed 6 bases, and the junction held 9 bases outside the gene matches. CDR3 sequence reads: CASSLSQGTHGYTF. The CDR3 DNA reads as TGTGCCAGCAGCCTATCACAGGGGACCCATGGCTACACCTTC.

The rearrangement joins TRBV15 to TRBJ1-5; 8 bases align to TRBD1. Losses at the gene ends were 0 bases for V and 7 bases for J; bases not matched to a gene: 5. Germline loops: CDR1 LNHNV, CDR2 YYDKDF (reference sequence). The CDR3 contains 15 residues. The CDR3 is CATSRDQTGGQPQHF. Written as DNA, the CDR3 is TGTGCCACCAGCAGAGATCAAACAGGGGGGCAGCCCCAGCATTTT.

This clone was found a few times. The V call is TRBV9, the J call TRBJ1-2; possible D gene TRBD1, 5 bases. The germline V gene encodes CDR1 SGDLS and CDR2 YYNGEE. The CDR3 is 16 residues long. Trimming shortened V by 0 bases and J by 6 bases, and 18 bases separated the two germline ends. CDR3 region: CASSVEGDGGGHGYTF. The CDR3 nucleotides read TGTGCCAGCAGCGTAGAAGGTGATGGGGGAGGCCATGGCTACACCTTC.

The genes are TRBV5-6 and TRBJ1-4, with 8 nucleotides matching TRBD1. Unmatched junction bases numbered 10, after V lost 4 bases and J lost 8 bases. The CDR3 spans 15 residues. Germline CDR1 and CDR2: SGHDT and YYEEEE. DNA of the CDR3: TGTGCCAGCAGCGGGACGACAGGGGCAAGCGAAAAACTGTTTTTT. Its translation: CASSGTTGASEKLFF.

This clone was seen only a few times. The gene calls are TRBV28 and TRBJ2-3, with 12 positions matching TRBD1. Germline V CDR1 and CDR2: MDHEN, SYDVKM. With V trimmed by 4 bases and J by 2 bases, 7 bases remained unmatched. The CDR3 consists of 17 residues. This CDR3 reads CASSSRDRGRVTDTQYF. The DNA for the CDR3 is TGTGCCAGCAGTTCCCGGGACAGGGGGCGAGTCACAGATACGCAGTATTTT.

V usage is TRBV7-7 and J usage is TRBJ2-5; 11 bases are shared with TRBD1. Unmatched junction bases numbered 4, after V lost 5 bases and J lost 2 bases. The length of the CDR3 is 15 residues. The V gene's germline CDR1 is SSHAT and CDR2 FNYEAQ (reference sequence). The CDR3, as DNA: TGTGCCAGCAGCATCGGGACAGGGGGACAAGAGACCCAGTACTTC. Its protein product is CASSIGTGGQETQYF.

V gene TRBV30 combines with J gene TRBJ1-5; D is unclear. Trimming took 0 bases from V and 1 from J, leaving 10 bases between them. This CDR3 has 15 residues. The germline gives CDR1 GTSNPN, CDR2 SVGIG (reference sequence). In DNA form, the CDR3 reads TGTGCCTGGAGTGTAATTGGGTACAGCAATCAGCCCCAGCATTTT. Amino acid sequence: CAWSVIGYSNQPQHF. Using reference TRBV30 and TRBJ1-5 for the parts outside the CDR3, the full variable domain is SQTIHQWPATLVQPVGSPLSLECTVEGTSNPNLYWYRQAAGRGLQLLFYSVGIGQISSEVPQNLSASRPQDRQFILSSKKLLLSDSGFYLCAWSVIGYSNQPQHFGDGTRLSIL.

V gene TRBV18 combines with J gene TRBJ2-7; D possibly corresponds to TRBD1 (6 bases). Germline V gene sequence: CDR1 KGHSH, CDR2 LQKENI. The germline V and J ends were trimmed by 6 bases and 2 bases, with 14 bases remaining between them. The CDR3 is made up of 14 amino acids. This CDR3 is CASSPDRTAYEQYF. CDR3 coding DNA: TGTGCCAGCTCTCCGGACAGAACAGCCTACGAGCAGTACTTC.

V usage is TRBV28 and J usage is TRBJ2-6, with D possibly being TRBD2 (6 bases). V lost 7 bases and J 1 base, leaving 14 bases between the germline ends. The germline gives CDR1 MDHEN, CDR2 SYDVKM. The CDR3 length is 16 residues. The CDR3 DNA reads as TGTGCCAGCACCGGACTACGCCGATCTGGGGCCAACGTCCTGACTTTC. Amino acid sequence: CASTGLRRSGANVLTF.

The chain uses TRBV7-2 and TRBJ1-5; 10 bases line up with TRBD1. This CDR3 contains 15 residues. Germline CDR1 SGHTA, CDR2 FQGNSA. V gave up 4 bases and J gave up 6 bases; unmatched junction bases: 6. The CDR3 nucleotides are TGTGCCAGCAGCTCCGGGACAGGGGAGTTTCAGCCCCAGCATTTT. Its protein product is CASSSGTGEFQPQHF. Full variable domain (remainder filled in from reference TRBV7-2 and TRBJ1-5): GAGVSQSPSNKVTEKGKDVELRCDPISGHTALYWYRQSLGQGLEFLIYFQGNSAPDKSGLPSDRFSAERTGGSVSTLTIQRTQQEDSAVYLCASSSGTGEFQPQHFGDGTRLSIL.